The present T cell receptor beta chain was sequenced within a study of blood T cell repertoires in COVID-19. Looking at the study overall: Collection of acute and convalescent COVID-19 samples took place in the United States, Italy and Spain. Nucleic acid was either cDNA or gDNA, and it came from T cells, B-cell-depleted T cells, or PBMCs.

Original methodology: Cell counts per sample came from amplifying reference gene primers. TCRdb keeps only in-frame clones here, not all; method: immunoSEQ multiplex PCR. D and trimming come from the DNA, and the V and J calls and clone size come from that table. The sample contains around 180,000 clones, around 80% of which appear only once. CDR1 WSHSY and CDR2 SAAADI come from the germline V gene. The CDR3 loop spans 11 amino acids. V was cut by 9 bases and J by 7 bases, with 12 bases left in between. The sequencing input was peripheral blood. The receptor's source is a human donor in a cohort sampled during active COVID-19. V usage is TRBV10-2 and J usage is TRBJ1-2, with D possibly being TRBD1 (6 bases). CDR3 bases: TGCGCCAGTGGCAGGGGCGGTGGCTACACCTTC. It translates to CASGRGGGYTF.